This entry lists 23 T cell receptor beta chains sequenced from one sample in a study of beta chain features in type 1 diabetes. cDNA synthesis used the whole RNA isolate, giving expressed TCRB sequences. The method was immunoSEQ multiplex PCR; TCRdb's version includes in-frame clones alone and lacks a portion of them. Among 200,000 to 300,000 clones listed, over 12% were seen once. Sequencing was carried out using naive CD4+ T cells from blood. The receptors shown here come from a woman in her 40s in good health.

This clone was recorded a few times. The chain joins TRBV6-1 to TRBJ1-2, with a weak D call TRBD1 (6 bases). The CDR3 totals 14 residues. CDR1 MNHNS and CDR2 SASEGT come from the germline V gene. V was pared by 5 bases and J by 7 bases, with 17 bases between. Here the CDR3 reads CASSLRQGSRGYTF. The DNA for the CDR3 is TGTGCCAGCAGTCTTAGGCAGGGGAGCCGTGGCTACACCTTC.

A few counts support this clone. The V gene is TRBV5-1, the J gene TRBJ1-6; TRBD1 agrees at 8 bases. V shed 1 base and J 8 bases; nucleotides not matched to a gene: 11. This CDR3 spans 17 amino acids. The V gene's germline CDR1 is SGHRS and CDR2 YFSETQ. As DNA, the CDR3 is TGCGCCAGCAGCTTGCCCTCGACAGGGGTAGCGGATTCACCCCTCCACTTT. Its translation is CASSLPSTGVADSPLHF.

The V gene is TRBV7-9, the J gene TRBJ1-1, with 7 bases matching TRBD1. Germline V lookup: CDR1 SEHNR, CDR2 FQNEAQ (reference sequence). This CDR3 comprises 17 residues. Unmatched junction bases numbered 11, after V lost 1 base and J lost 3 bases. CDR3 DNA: TGTGCCAGCAGCTTAGGTGGAGGGGGCAGTTCGGACACTGAAGCTTTCTTT. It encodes CASSLGGGGSSDTEAFF. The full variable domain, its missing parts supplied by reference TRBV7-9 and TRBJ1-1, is DTGVSQNPRHKITKRGQNVTFRCDPISEHNRLYWYRQTLGQGPEFLTYFQNEAQLEKSRLLSDRFSAERPKGSFSTLEIQRTEQGDSAMYLCASSLGGGGSSDTEAFFGQGTRLTVV.

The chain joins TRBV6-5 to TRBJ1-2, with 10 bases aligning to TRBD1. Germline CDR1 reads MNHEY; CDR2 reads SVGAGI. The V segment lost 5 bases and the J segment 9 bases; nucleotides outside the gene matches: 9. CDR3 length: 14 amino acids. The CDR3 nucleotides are TGTGCCAGCAGTGGGACAGGGGAAAAAATCAGCTACACCTTC. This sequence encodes CASSGTGEKISYTF.

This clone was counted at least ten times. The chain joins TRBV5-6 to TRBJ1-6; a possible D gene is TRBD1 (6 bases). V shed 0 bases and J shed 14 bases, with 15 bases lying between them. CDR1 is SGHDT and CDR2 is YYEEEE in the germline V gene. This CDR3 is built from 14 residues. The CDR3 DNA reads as TGTGCCAGCAGCTTGGGACAGGTCTCCGGGACCCTCCACTTT. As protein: CASSLGQVSGTLHF.

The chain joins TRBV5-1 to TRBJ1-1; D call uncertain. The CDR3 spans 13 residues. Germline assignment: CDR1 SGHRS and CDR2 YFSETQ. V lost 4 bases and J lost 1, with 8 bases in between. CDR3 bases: TGCGCCAGCAGCATGTCAGGGAACACTGAAGCTTTCTTT. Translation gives CASSMSGNTEAFF.

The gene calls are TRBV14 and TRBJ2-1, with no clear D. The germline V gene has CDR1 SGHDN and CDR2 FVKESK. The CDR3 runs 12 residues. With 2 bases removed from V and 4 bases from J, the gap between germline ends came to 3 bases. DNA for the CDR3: TGTGCCAGCAGCCAACAATACAATGAGCAGTTCTTC. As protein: CASSQQYNEQFF. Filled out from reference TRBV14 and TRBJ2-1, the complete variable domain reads EAGVTQFPSHSVIEKGQTVTLRCDPISGHDNLYWYRRVMGKEIKFLLHFVKESKQDESGMPNNRFLAERTGGTYSTLKVQPAELEDSGVYFCASSQQYNEQFFGPGTRLTVL.

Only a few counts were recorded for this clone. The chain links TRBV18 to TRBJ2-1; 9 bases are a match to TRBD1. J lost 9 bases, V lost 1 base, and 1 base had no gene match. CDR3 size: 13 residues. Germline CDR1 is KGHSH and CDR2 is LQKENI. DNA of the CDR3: TGTGCCAGCTCACCACGGGACAGGGTTGAGCAGTTCTTC. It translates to CASSPRDRVEQFF. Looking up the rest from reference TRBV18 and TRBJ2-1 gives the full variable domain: NAGVMQNPRHLVRRRGQEARLRCSPMKGHSHVYWYRQLPEEGLKFMVYLQKENIIDESGMPKERFSAEFPKEGPSILRIQQVVRGDSAAYFCASSPRDRVEQFFGPGTRLTVL.

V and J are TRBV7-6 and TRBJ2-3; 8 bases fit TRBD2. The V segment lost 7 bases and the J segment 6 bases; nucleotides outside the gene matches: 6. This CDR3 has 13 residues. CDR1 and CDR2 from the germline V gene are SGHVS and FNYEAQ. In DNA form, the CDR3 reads TGTGCCAGCAAAGCGGGGGTGGGGGATACGCAGTATTTT. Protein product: CASKAGVGDTQYF.

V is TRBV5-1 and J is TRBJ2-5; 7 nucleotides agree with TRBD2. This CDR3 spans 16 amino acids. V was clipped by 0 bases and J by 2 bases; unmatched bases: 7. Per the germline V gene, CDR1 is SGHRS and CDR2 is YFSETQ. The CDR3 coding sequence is TGCGCCAGCAGCTTGGGCGAGCGGGGATCACAAGAGACCCAGTACTTC. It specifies CASSLGERGSQETQYF.

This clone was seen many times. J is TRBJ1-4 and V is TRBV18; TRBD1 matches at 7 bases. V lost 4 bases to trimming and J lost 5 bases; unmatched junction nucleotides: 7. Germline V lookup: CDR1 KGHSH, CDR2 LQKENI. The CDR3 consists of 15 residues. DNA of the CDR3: TGTGCCAGCTCACTTTGGGACAGCACAAATGAAAAACTGTTTTTT. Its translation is CASSLWDSTNEKLFF.

The CDR3 loop is CASCPGRVGSPLHF. CDR3 nucleotides: TGTGCCAGCTGCCCAGGGAGGGTGGGCTCACCCCTCCACTTT. The chain couples TRBV7-2 to TRBJ1-6, with D possibly matching TRBD1 (5 bases). CDR3 length equals 14 residues. The ends were cut back, 8 bases at V and 10 bases at J, with 18 bases in the middle. CDR1 SGHTA and CDR2 FQGNSA come from the germline V gene.

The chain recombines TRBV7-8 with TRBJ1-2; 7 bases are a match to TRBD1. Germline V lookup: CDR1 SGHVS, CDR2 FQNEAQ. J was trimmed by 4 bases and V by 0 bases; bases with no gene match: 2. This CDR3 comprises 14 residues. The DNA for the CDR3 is TGTGCCAGCAGCTTAGCGCGACAGGGCTATGGCTACACCTTC. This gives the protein CASSLARQGYGYTF.

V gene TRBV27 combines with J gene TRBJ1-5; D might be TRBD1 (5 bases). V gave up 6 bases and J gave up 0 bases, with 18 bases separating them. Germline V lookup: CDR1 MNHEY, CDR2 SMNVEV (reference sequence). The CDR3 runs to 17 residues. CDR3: CASRQGGVQVSNQPQHF. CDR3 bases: TGTGCCAGCAGGCAGGGAGGGGTTCAGGTTAGCAATCAGCCCCAGCATTTT.

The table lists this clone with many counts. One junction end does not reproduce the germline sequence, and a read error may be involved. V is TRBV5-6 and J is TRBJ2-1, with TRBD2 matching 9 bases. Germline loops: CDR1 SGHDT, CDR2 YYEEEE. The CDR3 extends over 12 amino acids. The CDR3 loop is CAGSGGYNEQFF. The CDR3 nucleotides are TGCGCTGGTAGCGGGGGATACAATGAGCAGTTCTTC.

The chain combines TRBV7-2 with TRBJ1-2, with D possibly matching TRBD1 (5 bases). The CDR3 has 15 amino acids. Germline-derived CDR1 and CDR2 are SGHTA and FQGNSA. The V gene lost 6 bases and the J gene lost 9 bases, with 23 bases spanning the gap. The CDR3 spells CASSSAARVGNSYTF. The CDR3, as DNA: TGTGCCAGCAGTTCCGCTGCCAGGGTGGGAAATAGCTACACCTTC. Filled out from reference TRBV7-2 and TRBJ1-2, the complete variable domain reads GAGVSQSPSNKVTEKGKDVELRCDPISGHTALYWYRQSLGQGLEFLIYFQGNSAPDKSGLPSDRFSAERTGGSVSTLTIQRTQQEDSAVYLCASSSAARVGNSYTFGSGTRLTVV.

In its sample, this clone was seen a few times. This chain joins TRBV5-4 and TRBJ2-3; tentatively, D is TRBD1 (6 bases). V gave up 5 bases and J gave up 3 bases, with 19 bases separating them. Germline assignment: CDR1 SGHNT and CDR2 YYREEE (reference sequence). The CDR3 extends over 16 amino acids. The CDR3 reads CASRPGQGRGTDTQYF. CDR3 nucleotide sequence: TGTGCCAGCAGGCCGGGGCAGGGAAGGGGGACAGATACGCAGTATTTT.

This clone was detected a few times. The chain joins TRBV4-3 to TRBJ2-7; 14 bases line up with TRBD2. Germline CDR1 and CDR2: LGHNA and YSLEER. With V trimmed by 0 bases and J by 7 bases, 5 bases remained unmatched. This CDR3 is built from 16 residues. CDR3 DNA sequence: TGCGCCAGCAGCCAAGATGGGACTAGCGGGGGTCGAGAGCAGTACTTC. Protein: CASSQDGTSGGREQYF.

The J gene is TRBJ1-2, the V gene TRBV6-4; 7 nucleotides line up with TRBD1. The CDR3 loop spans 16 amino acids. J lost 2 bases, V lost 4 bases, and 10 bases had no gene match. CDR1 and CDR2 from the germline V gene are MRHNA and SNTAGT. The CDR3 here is CASSAQTGRGNYGYTF. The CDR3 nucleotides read TGTGCCAGCAGTGCCCAGACAGGGCGCGGGAACTATGGCTACACCTTC.

CDR3 DNA sequence: TGTGCCAGCAGCCGGACAGGGAGAAGTCAGCCCCAGCATTTT. Protein product: CASSRTGRSQPQHF. This sequence joins TRBV11-2 and TRBJ1-5, with 8 bases identical to TRBD1. V lost 5 bases, J lost 6 bases, and 6 bases stayed unmatched. Germline V gene sequence: CDR1 SGHAT, CDR2 FQNNGV. There are 14 residues in the CDR3.

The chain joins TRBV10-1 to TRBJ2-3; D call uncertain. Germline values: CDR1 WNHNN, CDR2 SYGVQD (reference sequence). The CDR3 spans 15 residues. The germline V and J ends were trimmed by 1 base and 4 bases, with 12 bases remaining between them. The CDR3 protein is CASSEFGASPDTQYF. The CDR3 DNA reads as TGCGCCAGCAGTGAGTTTGGAGCGAGCCCAGATACGCAGTATTTT.

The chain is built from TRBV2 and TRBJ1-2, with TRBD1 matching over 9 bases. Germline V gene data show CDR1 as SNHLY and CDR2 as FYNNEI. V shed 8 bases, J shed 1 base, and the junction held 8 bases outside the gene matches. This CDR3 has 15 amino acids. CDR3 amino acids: CASGSGTGINYGYTF. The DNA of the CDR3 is TGTGCCAGCGGCTCCGGGACAGGGATTAACTATGGCTACACCTTC.

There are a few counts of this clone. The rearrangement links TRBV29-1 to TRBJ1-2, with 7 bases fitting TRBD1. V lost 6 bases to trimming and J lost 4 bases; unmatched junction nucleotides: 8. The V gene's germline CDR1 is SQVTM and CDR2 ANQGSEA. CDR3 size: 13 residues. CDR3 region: CSVGDSGLYGYTF. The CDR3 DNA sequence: TGCAGCGTGGGGGACAGTGGACTCTATGGCTACACCTTC.